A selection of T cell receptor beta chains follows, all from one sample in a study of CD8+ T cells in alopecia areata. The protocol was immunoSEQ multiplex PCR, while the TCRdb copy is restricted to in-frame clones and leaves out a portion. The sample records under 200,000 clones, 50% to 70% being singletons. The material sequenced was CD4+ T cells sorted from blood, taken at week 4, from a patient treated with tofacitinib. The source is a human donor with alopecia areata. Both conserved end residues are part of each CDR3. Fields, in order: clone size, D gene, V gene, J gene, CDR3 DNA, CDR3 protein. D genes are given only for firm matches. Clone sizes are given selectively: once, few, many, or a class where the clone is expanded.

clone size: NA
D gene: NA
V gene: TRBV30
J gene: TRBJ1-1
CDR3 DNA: TGTGCCTGGGGCCCTCTCAACAGGGTTCTTGGAGCTTTCTTT
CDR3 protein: CAWGPLNRVLGAFF

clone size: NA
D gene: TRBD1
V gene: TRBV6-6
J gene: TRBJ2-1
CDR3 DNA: TGTGCCAGCAGTTATACGCCAGACAGGGATCGGTTCTTC
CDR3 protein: CASSYTPDRDRFF

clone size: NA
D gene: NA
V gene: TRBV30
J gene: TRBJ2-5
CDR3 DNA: TGTGCCTGGAGTGTAACCGCCTCCGGAGAGACCCAGTACTTC
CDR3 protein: CAWSVTASGETQYF

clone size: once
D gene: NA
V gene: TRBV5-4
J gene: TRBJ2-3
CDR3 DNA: TGTGCCAGCAGCTTGGTGGGAGATACGCAGTATTTT
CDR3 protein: CASSLVGDTQYF

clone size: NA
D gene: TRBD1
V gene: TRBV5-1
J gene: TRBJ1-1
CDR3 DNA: TGCGCCAGCAGCTGGGACAGGGGAGCTAACACTGAAGCTTTCTTT
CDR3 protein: CASSWDRGANTEAFF

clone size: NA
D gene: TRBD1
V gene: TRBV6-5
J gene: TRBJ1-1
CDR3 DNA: TGTGCCAGCAGTTTCGCAACCGACAGGGGTTTGGCTTTCTTT
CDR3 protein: CASSFATDRGLAFF

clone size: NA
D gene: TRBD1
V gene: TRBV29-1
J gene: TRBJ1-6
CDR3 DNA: TGCAGCGTTGGGGACAGGACGGATTCACCCCTCCACTTT
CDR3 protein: CSVGDRTDSPLHF

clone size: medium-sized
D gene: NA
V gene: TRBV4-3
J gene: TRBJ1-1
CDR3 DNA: TGCGCCAGCAGCCAAGACAGGAACACTGAAGCTTTCTTT
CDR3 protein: CASSQDRNTEAFF

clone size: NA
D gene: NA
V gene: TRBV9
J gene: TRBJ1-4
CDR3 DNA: TGTGCCAGCAGCGTAGGTGAAGCAACTAATGAAAAACTGTTTTTT
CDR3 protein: CASSVGEATNEKLFF

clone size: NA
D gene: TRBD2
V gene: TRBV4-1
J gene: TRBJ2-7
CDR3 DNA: TGCGCCAGCAGCCAAGATCGGCTAGCGGTCTACGAGCAGTACTTC
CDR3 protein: CASSQDRLAVYEQYF

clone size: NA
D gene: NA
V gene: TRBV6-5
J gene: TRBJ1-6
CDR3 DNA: TGTGCCAGCAGTTACGGGACAAATTCACCCCTCCACTTT
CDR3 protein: CASSYGTNSPLHF

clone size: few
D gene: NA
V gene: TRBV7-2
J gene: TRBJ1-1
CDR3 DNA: TGTGCCAGCAGCTTAGAACGGGGGAACACTGAAGCTTTCTTT
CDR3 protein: CASSLERGNTEAFF

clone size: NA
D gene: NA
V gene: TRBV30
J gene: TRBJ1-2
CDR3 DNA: TGTGCCTGGAGTGTCACCAGGGGCTATGGCTACACCTTC
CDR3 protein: CAWSVTRGYGYTF

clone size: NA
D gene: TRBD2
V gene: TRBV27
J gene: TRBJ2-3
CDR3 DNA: TGTGCCAGCAGTTCCGGGACTAGCGTTGTGACGCAGTATTTT
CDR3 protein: CASSSGTSVVTQYF

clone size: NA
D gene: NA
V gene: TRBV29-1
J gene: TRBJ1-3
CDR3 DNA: TGCAGCGTTGAGGTGCTCTCTGGAAACACCATATATTTT
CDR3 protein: CSVEVLSGNTIYF

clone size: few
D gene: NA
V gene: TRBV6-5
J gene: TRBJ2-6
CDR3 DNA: TGTGCCAGCAGCGTACAGGGTGGGGCCAACGTCCTGACTTTC
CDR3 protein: CASSVQGGANVLTF